A selection of T cell receptor beta chains follows, all from one sample in a study of PD-1 blockade in classical Hodgkin lymphoma. The data were produced by immunoSEQ multiplex PCR, yet TCRdb's version contains in-frame clones alone and is incomplete. The profile shows over 80,000 clones, just under 95% of them singletons. The material sequenced was peripheral blood mononuclear cells (PBMCs), taken at baseline. The receptors shown here come from a human donor with classical Hodgkin lymphoma. Both conserved end residues are part of each CDR3. A D gene is named only where the DNA matches it firmly. The size entry is marked missing in some rows and otherwise reads once, few, many or a size class.

d_call: TRBD1; v_call: TRBV19; j_call: TRBJ2-7; clone_size: -; cdr3_aa: CASSFGQGYEQYF; cdr3_nt: TGTGCCAGTAGTTTCGGACAGGGATACGAGCAGTACTTC
d_call: -; v_call: TRBV10-2; j_call: TRBJ1-3; clone_size: -; cdr3_aa: CASSQALGIAGNTIYF; cdr3_nt: TGCGCCAGCAGCCAGGCCCTGGGGATTGCTGGAAACACCATATATTTT
d_call: -; v_call: TRBV27; j_call: TRBJ2-3; clone_size: -; cdr3_aa: CASSLSIPGRVTDTQYF; cdr3_nt: TGTGCCAGCAGTTTATCGATCCCAGGACGGGTCACAGATACACAGTATTTT
d_call: TRBD2; v_call: TRBV11-2; j_call: TRBJ2-1; clone_size: -; cdr3_aa: CASSLEWAGGDNEQFF; cdr3_nt: TGTGCCAGCAGCTTAGAGTGGGCGGGAGGGGACAATGAGCAGTTCTTC
d_call: -; v_call: TRBV7-9; j_call: TRBJ1-1; clone_size: few; cdr3_aa: CASSLSNGVTEAFF; cdr3_nt: TGTGCCAGCAGCTTATCTAATGGCGTCACTGAAGCTTTCTTT
d_call: -; v_call: TRBV10-1; j_call: TRBJ2-1; clone_size: -; cdr3_aa: CASSESRGGGYNEQFF; cdr3_nt: TGCGCCAGCAGTGAGTCGAGGGGAGGGGGGTACAATGAGCAGTTCTTC
d_call: TRBD2; v_call: TRBV30; j_call: TRBJ2-1; clone_size: -; cdr3_aa: CAWSLKSGRPFNEQFF; cdr3_nt: TGTGCCTGGAGTTTAAAAAGCGGGAGACCCTTCAATGAGCAGTTCTTC
d_call: -; v_call: TRBV9; j_call: TRBJ2-7; clone_size: -; cdr3_aa: CASSVAYGGYEQYF; cdr3_nt: TGTGCCAGCAGCGTAGCTTATGGCGGGTACGAGCAGTACTTC
d_call: -; v_call: TRBV11-1; j_call: TRBJ2-3; clone_size: -; cdr3_aa: CASSFFLQDTQYF; cdr3_nt: TGTGCCAGCAGCTTCTTCCTTCAAGATACGCAGTATTTT
d_call: TRBD2; v_call: TRBV4-1; j_call: TRBJ2-3; clone_size: -; cdr3_aa: CASSQDGLAFPDTQYF; cdr3_nt: TGCGCCAGCAGCCAAGATGGACTAGCGTTTCCAGATACGCAGTATTTT
d_call: TRBD1; v_call: TRBV2; j_call: TRBJ1-5; clone_size: -; cdr3_aa: CASSFTGTGSNQPQHF; cdr3_nt: TGTGCCAGCAGCTTCACCGGGACAGGGAGCAATCAGCCCCAGCATTTT
d_call: TRBD2; v_call: TRBV5-1; j_call: TRBJ2-7; clone_size: -; cdr3_aa: CASSLGLAGISSVSYEQYF; cdr3_nt: TGCGCCAGCAGCTTAGGACTAGCGGGGATAAGCTCAGTGTCGTACGAGCAGTACTTC
d_call: TRBD2; v_call: TRBV10-1; j_call: TRBJ2-3; clone_size: -; cdr3_aa: CASSDRLAGAPDTQYF; cdr3_nt: TGCGCCAGCAGTGACCGACTAGCGGGAGCCCCAGATACGCAGTATTTT
d_call: -; v_call: TRBV5-4; j_call: TRBJ2-1; clone_size: -; cdr3_aa: CASSLVRAAYNEQFF; cdr3_nt: TGTGCCAGCAGCTTGGTGCGGGCAGCCTACAATGAGCAGTTCTTC
d_call: TRBD1; v_call: TRBV29-1; j_call: TRBJ1-1; clone_size: -; cdr3_aa: CSVPGTGVEARNEAFF; cdr3_nt: TGCAGCGTTCCCGGGACAGGGGTAGAGGCGAGAAATGAAGCTTTCTTT